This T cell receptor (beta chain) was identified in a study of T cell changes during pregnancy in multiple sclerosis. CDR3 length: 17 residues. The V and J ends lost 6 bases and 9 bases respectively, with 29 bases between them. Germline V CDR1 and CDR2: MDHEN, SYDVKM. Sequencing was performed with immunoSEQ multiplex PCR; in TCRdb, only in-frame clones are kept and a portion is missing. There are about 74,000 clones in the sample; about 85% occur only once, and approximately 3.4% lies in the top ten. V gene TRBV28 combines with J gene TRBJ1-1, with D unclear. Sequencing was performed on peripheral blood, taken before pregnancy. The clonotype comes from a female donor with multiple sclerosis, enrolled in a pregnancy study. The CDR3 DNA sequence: TGTGCCAGCAGGGAATTACGGGTTAGAAAGGCGTTTGCGAAAGCTTTCTTT. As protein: CASRELRVRKAFAKAFF.